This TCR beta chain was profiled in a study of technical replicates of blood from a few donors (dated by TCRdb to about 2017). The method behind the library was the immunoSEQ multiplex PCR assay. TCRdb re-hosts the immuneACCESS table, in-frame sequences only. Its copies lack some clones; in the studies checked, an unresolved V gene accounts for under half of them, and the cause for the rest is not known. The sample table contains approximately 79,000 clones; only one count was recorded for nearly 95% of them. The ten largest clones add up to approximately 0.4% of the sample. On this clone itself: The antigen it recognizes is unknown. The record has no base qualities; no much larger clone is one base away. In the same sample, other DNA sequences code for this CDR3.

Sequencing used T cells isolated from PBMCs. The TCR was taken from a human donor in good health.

CDR3 sequence: CASSLGTDSGNTIYF. The sequence in DNA is TGTGCCAGCAGCTTAGGGACAGACTCTGGAAACACCATATATTTT. The rearranged chain carries TRBV7-9 and TRBJ1-3; the D gene is perhaps TRBD1, from 6 matching bases. According to the germline V gene (reference sequence), CDR1 reads SEHNR and CDR2 reads FQNEAQ. The CDR3, from cysteine to phenylalanine, totals 15 residues. Only the CDR3 DNA stays, 45 bases, in frame from base 1. V was cut back by 1 base and J by 0 bases, leaving a gap of 7 bases between them.